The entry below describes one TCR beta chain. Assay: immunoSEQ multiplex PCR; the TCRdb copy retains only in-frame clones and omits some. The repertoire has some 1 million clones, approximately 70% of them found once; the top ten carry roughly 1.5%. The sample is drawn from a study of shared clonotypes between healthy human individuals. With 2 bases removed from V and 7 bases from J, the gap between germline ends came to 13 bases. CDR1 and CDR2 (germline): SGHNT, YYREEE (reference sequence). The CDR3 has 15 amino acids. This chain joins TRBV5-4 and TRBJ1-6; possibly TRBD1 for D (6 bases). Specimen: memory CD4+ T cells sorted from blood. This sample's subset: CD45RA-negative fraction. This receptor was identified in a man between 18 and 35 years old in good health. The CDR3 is CASSFGTTGNSPLHF. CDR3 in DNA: TGTGCCAGCAGCTTCGGGACCACAGGGAATTCACCCCTCCACTTT.